This TCR beta chain was identified during a study of control samples from healthy donors and cancer patients. The CDR3 sequence is 15 residues long. Unmatched junction bases numbered 7, after V lost 3 bases and J lost 7 bases. Germline V CDR1 and CDR2: GTSNPN, SVGIG (reference sequence). The method was immunoSEQ multiplex PCR; TCRdb's version includes in-frame clones alone and lacks a portion of them. This table holds approximately 100,000 clones, roughly four fifths found once. This TCR was recovered from a man aged 55 to 70 in good health. Sequencing used blood. This rearrangement joins TRBV30 to TRBJ1-6, with TRBD1 identical over 9 bases. The CDR3 reads CAWSVTGTGNSPLHF. The CDR3 bases are TGTGCCTGGAGCGTCACCGGGACAGGGAATTCACCCCTCCACTTT.